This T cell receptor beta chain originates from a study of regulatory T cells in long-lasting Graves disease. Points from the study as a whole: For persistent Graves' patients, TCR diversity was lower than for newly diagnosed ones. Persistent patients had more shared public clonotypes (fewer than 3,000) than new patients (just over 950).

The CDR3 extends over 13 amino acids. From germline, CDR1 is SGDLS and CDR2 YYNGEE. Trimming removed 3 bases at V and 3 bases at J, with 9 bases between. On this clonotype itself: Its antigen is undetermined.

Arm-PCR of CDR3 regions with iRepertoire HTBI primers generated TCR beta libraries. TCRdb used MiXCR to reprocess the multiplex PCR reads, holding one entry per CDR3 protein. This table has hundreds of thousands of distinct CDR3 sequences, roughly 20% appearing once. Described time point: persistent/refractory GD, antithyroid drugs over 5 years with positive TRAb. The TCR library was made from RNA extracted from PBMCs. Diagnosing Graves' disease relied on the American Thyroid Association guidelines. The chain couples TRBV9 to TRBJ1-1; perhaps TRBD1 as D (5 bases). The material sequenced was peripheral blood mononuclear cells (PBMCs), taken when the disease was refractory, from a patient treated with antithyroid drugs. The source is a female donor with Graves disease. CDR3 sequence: CASSGFRDTEAFF. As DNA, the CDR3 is TGTGCCAGCAGCGGATTCAGGGACACTGAAGCTTTCTTT.